This T cell receptor beta chain was captured by sequencing in a study of blood T cell repertoires in COVID-19. Sequencing used immunoSEQ multiplex PCR; TCRdb keeps in-frame clones, though not all of them. The repertoire has roughly 82,000 clones, roughly 87% of them found once; the top ten carry around 0.93%. The receptor was derived from a woman aged 50 to 65 in a cohort sampled during active COVID-19. Sequencing was carried out using peripheral blood.

CDR3 in DNA: TGTGCCAGCAGCTTAGGCCTAGCTACGAACTCCTACAATGAGCAGTTCTTC. Translating gives CASSLGLATNSYNEQFF. The chain has TRBV7-9 and TRBJ2-1; D perhaps matches TRBD2 (5 bases). Germline CDR1 reads SEHNR; CDR2 reads FQNEAQ (reference sequence). The CDR3 length is 17 residues. V was trimmed by 1 base and J by 0 bases, leaving 13 bases between them.